The following is a T cell receptor (beta chain) sequence with its context. The CDR3 has 13 amino acids. Per germline, CDR1 SNHLY and CDR2 FYNNEI. V lost 10 bases and J lost 2; bases outside the gene matches: 3. Original processing methods: Estimated nucleated cell counts came from reference gene primer amplification. The protocol was immunoSEQ multiplex PCR, while the TCRdb copy is restricted to in-frame clones and leaves out a portion. That table supplies the V and J calls and clone size; D and trimming were determined from the DNA. The profile shows some 59,000 clones, around 89% of them singletons. These data come from a study of blood T cell repertoires in COVID-19. Overall study: PBMCs, B-cell-depleted T cells, or T cells provided the cDNA or gDNA that made up the material.

The sequenced material came from peripheral blood. V usage is TRBV2 and J usage is TRBJ2-2; 8 bases fit TRBD2. The sequence derives from a man in his sixties with acute or convalescent COVID-19. The CDR3 loop is CATGTRNTGELFF. The CDR3 DNA follows: TGTGCCACCGGGACTAGAAACACCGGGGAGCTGTTTTTT.